This T cell receptor beta chain is drawn from a study of OX40 agonist ivuxolimab in advanced cancers. Broadly, across the study: The costimulatory receptor OX40 (CD134) was targeted by ivuxolimab, a fully human IgG2 agonistic monoclonal antibody. Intravenous ivuxolimab was administered to patients every 2 weeks at six dose levels: 0.01, 0.1, 0.3, 1.5, 3 and 10 mg/kg. Of the approximately 50 dose-escalation patients, hepatocellular carcinoma was present in about 19, melanoma in around 15, renal cell carcinoma in 9 and head and neck cancer in 9. In the dose-escalation cohort, 70% to 90% of patients were male, and the mean age was 60 years with a range of about 20 to 80. Patients were allowed to have had prior anti-PD-1, anti-PD-L1 or anti-CTLA-4 therapy, and approximately 40% of the dose-escalation patients had been treated with checkpoint inhibitors. Partial responses were achieved by three dose-escalation patients, of whom one had hepatocellular carcinoma and two had cutaneous melanoma. The purpose of peripheral TCRbeta sequencing was to test whether ivuxolimab changed TCR sequence diversity and led to clonal T-cell expansion. The monotherapy dose-escalation portion (N of about 50 patients) of the phase I ivuxolimab trial is reported in the paper.

Genomic DNA was isolated from the sorted cells so that the TCRbeta CDR3 region could be sequenced. The immunoSEQ Assay was used to sequence the TCRbeta CDR3 regions. What TCRdb holds here is the immuneACCESS table cut down to in-frame rearrangements. Part of the clones is not present; checked against another copy, under half of the missing clones reflect an unresolved V gene, and the others are unexplained. Present in this sample are over 35,000 clones, around 92% of which were seen just once. The top ten constitute around 0.5% of the sample. The CDR3, cysteine through phenylalanine, is 16 amino acids long. The entry retains the CDR3 DNA only, 48 bases that are in frame from base 1. Via the germline V gene, CDR1 is SNHLY and CDR2 FYNNEI. V and J are trimmed by 7 bases and 6 bases, and the gene matches miss 10 bases of the junction. The full study reports these points: After ivuxolimab, expanded clones were on average more numerous among CD8+ T cells than among CD4+ T cells. In partial responders in the 0.1-3.0 mg/kg groups, normalized peripheral clonal expansion was found to be among the lowest, especially among CD8+ T cells. Low levels of normalized T-cell clonal expansion were also seen in some nonresponding patients. Antigen specificity was not determined for the clonally expanded peripheral T cells. At doses from 0.1 to 3.0 mg/kg, clonal expansion was seen in both CD4+ and CD8+ blood T cells between baseline and week 6.

Turning to this clone: Its antigen is not yet known. Base qualities are not recorded, but no much larger clone differs from it by a single base.

The trial excluded patients who had a history of autoimmune disease or were on systemic immunosuppression. Peripheral blood for TCR sequencing was drawn from every dose cohort at baseline, at cycle 4 day 1 and at cycle 7 day 1. The samples were taken from a phase I, first-in-human, multicenter, open-label dose-escalation trial of ivuxolimab. Adults with locally advanced or metastatic melanoma, renal cell carcinoma, hepatocellular carcinoma or head and neck squamous cell carcinoma were enrolled in the trial. Before TCR sequencing, CD4+ T cells and CD8+ T cells were sorted from peripheral blood as separate populations.

The chain links TRBV2 with TRBJ1-4; 11 junctional bases match TRBD1. The sequence came from an adult with an advanced solid tumor such as melanoma, head and neck, liver or kidney cancer. The specimen was CD4+ or CD8+ T cells sorted from blood, collected in a trial of the OX40 agonist ivuxolimab. The DNA reads as follows: TGTGCCAGCACCAGGATAGGGGACAGGGGGGATGAAAAACTGTTTTTT. The encoded protein is CASTRIGDRGDEKLFF. The reference TRBV2 and TRBJ1-4 proteins fill in what lies around the CDR3, so the full variable domain reads EPEVTQTPSHQVTQMGQEVILRCVPISNHLYFYWYRQILGQKVEFLVSFYNNEISEKSEIFDDQFSVERPDGSNFTLKIRSTKLEDSAMYFCASTRIGDRGDEKLFFGSGTQLSVL.